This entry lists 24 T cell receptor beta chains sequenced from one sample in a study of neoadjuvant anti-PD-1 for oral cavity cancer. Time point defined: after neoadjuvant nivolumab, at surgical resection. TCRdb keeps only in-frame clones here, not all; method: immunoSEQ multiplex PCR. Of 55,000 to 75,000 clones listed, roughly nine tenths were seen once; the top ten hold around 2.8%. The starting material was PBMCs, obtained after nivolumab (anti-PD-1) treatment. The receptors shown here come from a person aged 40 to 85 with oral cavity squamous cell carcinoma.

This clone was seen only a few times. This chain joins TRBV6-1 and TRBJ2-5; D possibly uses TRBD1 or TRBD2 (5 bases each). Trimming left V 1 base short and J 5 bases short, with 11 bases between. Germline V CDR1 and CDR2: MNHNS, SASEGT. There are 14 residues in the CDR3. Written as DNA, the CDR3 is TGTGCCAGCAGTGAAGGCTTGAGGGACGAGACCCAGTACTTC. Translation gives CASSEGLRDETQYF.

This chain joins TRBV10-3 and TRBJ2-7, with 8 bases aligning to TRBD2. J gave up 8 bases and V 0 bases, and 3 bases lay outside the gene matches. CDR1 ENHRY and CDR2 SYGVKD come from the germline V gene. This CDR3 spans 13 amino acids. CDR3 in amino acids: CAISESERGKQYF. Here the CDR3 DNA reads TGTGCCATCAGTGAGTCGGAGCGGGGGAAGCAGTACTTC.

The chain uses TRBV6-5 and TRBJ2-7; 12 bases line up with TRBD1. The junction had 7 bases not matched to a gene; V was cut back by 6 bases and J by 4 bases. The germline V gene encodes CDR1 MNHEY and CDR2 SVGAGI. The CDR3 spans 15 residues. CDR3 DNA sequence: TGTGCCAGCAGGCGCGGGACAGGGGGCGAATACGAGCAGTACTTC. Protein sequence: CASRRGTGGEYEQYF.

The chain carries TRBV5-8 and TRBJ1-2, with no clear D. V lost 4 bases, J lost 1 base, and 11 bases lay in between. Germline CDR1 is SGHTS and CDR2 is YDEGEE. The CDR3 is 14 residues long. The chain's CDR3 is CASSPLMDNYGYTF. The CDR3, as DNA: TGTGCCAGCAGCCCCCTAATGGATAACTATGGCTACACCTTC.

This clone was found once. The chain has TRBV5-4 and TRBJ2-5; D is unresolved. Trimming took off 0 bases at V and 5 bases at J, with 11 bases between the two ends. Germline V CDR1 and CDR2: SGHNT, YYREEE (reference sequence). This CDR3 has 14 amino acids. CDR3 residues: CASSLGDTEETQYF. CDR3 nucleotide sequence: TGTGCCAGCAGCTTGGGGGATACCGAGGAGACCCAGTACTTC.

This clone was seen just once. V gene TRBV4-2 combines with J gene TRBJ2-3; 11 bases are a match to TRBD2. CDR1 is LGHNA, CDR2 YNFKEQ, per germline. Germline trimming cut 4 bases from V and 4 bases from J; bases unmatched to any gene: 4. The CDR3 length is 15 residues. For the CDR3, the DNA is TGTGCCAGCAGCCGTAGCGGGGGGGATGCAGATACGCAGTATTTT. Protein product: CASSRSGGDADTQYF.

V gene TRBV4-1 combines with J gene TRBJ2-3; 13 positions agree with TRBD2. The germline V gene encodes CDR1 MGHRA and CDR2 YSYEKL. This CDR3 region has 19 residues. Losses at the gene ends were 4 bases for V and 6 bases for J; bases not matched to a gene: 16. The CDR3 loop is CASSPTPPLAGGPKDTQYF. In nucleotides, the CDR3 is TGCGCCAGCAGCCCCACACCCCCACTAGCGGGAGGGCCTAAGGATACGCAGTATTTT.

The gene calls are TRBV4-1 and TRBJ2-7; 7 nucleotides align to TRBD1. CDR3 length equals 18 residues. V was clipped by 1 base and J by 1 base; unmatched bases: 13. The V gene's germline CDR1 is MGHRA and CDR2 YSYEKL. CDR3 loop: CASSQVKPTGRFSYEQYF. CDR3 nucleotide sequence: TGCGCCAGCAGCCAAGTAAAACCGACAGGGCGATTTTCCTACGAGCAGTACTTC.

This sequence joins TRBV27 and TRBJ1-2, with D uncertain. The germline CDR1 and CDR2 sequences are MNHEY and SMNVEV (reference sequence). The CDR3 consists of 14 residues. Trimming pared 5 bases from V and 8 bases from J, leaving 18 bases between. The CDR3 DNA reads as TGTGCCAGCAGTCTCTCCTCCGAGCGAGGGGGCTACACCTTC. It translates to CASSLSSERGGYTF.

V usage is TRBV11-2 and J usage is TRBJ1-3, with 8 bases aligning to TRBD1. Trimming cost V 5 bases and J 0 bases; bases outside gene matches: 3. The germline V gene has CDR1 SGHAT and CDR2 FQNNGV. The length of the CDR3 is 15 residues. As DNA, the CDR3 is TGTGCCAGCAGCCCAGGGACAGGCTCTGGAAACACCATATATTTT. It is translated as CASSPGTGSGNTIYF.

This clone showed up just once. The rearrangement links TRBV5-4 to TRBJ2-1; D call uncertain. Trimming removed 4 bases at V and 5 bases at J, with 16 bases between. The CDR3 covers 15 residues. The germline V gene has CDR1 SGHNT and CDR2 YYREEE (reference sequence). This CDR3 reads CASSTDGYRNNEQFF. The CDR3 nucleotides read TGTGCCAGCAGCACGGACGGATACCGCAACAATGAGCAGTTCTTC.

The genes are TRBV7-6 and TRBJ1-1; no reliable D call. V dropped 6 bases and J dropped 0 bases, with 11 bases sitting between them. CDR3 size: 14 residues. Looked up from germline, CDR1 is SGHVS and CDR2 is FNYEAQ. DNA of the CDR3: TGTGCCAGCAGTAACTGGGGTTTGAACACTGAAGCTTTCTTT. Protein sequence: CASSNWGLNTEAFF.

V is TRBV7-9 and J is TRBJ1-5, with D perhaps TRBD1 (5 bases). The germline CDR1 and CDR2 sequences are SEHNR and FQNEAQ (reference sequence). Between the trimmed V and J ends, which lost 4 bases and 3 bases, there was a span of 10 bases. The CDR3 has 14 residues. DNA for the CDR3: TGTGCCAGCAGCTCCGGGACTTCCAATCAGCCCCAGCATTTT. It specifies CASSSGTSNQPQHF.

CDR3 sequence reads: CASSPTGQGAGELFF. The DNA of the CDR3 is TGTGCCAGCAGCCCGACGGGGCAGGGGGCCGGGGAGCTGTTTTTT. The chain employs TRBV4-2 and TRBJ2-2; 7 bases agree with TRBD1. V lost 4 bases to trimming and J lost 6 bases; unmatched junction nucleotides: 8. Germline loops: CDR1 LGHNA, CDR2 YNFKEQ. This CDR3 contains 15 residues.

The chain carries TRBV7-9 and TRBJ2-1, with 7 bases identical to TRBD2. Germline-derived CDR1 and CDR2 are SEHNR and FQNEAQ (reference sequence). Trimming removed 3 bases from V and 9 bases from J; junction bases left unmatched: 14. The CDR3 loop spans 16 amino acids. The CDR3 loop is CASSFPTGRESGEQFF. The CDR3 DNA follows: TGTGCCAGCAGCTTTCCCACCGGGCGGGAGTCAGGTGAGCAGTTCTTC.

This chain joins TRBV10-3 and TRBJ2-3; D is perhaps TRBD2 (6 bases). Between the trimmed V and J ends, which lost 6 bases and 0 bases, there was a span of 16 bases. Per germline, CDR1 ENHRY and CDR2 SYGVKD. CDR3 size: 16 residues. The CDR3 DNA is TGTGCCATCAGCCCCGGGCCGGGGAGGAGCACAGATACGCAGTATTTT. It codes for CAISPGPGRSTDTQYF.

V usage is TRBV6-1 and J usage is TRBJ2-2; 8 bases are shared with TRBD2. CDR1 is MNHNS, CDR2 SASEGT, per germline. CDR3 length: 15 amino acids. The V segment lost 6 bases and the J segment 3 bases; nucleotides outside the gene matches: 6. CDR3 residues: CASRSRGGYTGELFF. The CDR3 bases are TGTGCCAGCAGGTCCCGGGGGGGCTACACCGGGGAGCTGTTTTTT.

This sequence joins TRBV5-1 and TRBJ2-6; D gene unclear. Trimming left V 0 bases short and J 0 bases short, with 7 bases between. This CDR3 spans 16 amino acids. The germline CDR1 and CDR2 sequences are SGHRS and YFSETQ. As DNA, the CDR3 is TGCGCCAGCAGCTTGGTGGGCAGCTCTGGGGCCAACGTCCTGACTTTC. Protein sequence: CASSLVGSSGANVLTF.

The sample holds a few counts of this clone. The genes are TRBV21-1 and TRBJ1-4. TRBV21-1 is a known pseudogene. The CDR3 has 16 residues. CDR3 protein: CASSKALHAREEKLFF. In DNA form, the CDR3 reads TGTGCCAGCAGCAAAGCGCTCCACGCAAGAGAGGAAAAACTGTTTTTT.

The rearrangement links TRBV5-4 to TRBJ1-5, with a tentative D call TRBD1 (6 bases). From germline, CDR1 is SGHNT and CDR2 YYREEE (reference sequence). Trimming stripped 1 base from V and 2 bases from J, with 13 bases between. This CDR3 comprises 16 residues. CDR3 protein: CASSLSPGDGNQPQHF. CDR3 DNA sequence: TGTGCCAGCAGCTTGTCGCCAGGGGACGGCAATCAGCCCCAGCATTTT. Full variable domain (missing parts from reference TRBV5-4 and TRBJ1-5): ETGVTQSPTHLIKTRGQQVTLRCSSQSGHNTVSWYQQALGQGPQFIFQYYREEENGRGNFPPRFSGLQFPNYSSELNVNALELDDSALYLCASSLSPGDGNQPQHFGDGTRLSIL.

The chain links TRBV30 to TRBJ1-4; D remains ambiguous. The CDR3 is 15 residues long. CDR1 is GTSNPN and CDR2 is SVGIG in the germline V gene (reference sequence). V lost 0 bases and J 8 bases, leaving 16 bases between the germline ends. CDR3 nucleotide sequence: TGTGCCTGGAGTGTCGAGGCAATCGGGGAGGAAAAACTGTTTTTT. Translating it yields CAWSVEAIGEEKLFF.

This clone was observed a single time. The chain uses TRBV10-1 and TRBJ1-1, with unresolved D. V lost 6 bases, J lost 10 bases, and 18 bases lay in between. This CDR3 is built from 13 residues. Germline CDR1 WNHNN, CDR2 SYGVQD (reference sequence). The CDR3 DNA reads TGCGCCAGCAGATCAGAGTCCTGGACGTCAGCTTTCTTT. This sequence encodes CASRSESWTSAFF.

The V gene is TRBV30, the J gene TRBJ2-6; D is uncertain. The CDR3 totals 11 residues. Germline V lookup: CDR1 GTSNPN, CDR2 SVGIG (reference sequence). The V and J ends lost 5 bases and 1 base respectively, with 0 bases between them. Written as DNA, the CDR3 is TGTGCCTGGTCTGGGGCCAACGTCCTGACTTTC. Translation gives CAWSGANVLTF.

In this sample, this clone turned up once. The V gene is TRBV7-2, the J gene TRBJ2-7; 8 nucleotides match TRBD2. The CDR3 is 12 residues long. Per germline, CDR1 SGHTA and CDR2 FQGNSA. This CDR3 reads CAISGVTYEQYF. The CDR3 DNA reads TGTGCAATTAGCGGGGTCACCTACGAGCAGTACTTC.